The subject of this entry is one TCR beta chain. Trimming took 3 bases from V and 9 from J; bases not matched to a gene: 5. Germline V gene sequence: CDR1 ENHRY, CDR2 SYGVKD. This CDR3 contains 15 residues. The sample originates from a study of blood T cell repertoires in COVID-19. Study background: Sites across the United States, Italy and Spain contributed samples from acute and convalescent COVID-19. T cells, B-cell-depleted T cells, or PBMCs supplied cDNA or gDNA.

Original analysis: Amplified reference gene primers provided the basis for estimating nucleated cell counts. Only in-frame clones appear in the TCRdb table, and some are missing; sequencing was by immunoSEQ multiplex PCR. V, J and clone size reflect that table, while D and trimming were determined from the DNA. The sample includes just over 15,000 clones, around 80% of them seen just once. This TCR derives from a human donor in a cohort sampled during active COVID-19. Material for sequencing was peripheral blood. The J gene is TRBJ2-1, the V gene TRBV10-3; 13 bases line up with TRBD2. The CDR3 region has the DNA TGTGCCATCAGTGACCGGACTAGCGGGAGATTTGAGCAGTTCTTC. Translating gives CAISDRTSGRFEQFF.